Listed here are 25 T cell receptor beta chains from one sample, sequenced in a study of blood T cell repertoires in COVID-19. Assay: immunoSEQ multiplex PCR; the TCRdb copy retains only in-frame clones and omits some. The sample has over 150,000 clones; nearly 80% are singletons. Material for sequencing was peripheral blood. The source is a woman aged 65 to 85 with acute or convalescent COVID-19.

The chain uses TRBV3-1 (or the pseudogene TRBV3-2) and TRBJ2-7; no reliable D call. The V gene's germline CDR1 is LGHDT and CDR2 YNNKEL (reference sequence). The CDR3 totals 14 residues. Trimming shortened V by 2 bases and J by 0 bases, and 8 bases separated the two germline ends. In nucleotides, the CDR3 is TGTGCCAGCAGCCAATCACTCGCCTCCTACGAGCAGTACTTC. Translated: CASSQSLASYEQYF.

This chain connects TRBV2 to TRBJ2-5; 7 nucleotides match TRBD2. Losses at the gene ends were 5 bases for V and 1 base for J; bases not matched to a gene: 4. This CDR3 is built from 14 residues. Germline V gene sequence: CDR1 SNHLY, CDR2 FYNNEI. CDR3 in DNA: TGTGCCAGCAGTCTCGGGAGGCTCCAAGAGACCCAGTACTTC. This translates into CASSLGRLQETQYF.

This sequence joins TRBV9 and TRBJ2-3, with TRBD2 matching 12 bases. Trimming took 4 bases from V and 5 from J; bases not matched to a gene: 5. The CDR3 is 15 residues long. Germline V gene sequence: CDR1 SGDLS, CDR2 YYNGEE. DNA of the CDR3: TGTGCCAGCAGCCTCATGGGACTAGCGGGAGATACGCAGTATTTT. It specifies CASSLMGLAGDTQYF.

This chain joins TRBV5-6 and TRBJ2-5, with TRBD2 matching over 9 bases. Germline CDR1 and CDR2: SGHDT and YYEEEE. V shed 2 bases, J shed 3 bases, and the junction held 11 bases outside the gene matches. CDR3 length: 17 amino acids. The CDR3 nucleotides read TGTGCCAGCAGCTTCATTGCGCGGGAGGGGGGGAAAGAGACCCAGTACTTC. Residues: CASSFIAREGGKETQYF.

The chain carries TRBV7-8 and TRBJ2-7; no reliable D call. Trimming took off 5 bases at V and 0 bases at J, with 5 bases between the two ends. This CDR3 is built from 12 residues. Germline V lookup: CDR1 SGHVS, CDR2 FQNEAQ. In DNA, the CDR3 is TGTGCCAGCAGCCCGGTCTCCTACGAGCAGTACTTC. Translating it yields CASSPVSYEQYF.

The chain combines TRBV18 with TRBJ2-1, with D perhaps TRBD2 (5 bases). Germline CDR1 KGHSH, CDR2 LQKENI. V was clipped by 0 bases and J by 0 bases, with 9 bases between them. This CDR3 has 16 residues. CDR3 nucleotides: TGTGCCAGCTCACCACCACTAGGCTCCTCCTACAATGAGCAGTTCTTC. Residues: CASSPPLGSSYNEQFF.

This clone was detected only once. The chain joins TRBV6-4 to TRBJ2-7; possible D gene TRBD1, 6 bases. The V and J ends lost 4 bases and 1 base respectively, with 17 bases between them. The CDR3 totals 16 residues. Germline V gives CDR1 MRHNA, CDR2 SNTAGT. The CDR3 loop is CASSASTYRVSYEQYF. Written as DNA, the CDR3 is TGTGCCAGCAGTGCCTCGACCTACAGGGTTTCCTACGAGCAGTACTTC.

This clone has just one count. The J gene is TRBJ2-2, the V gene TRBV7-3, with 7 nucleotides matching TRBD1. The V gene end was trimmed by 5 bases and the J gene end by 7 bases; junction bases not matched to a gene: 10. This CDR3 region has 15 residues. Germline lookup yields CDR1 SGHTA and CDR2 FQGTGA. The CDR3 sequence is CASSPQSQGRGELFF. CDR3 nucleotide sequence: TGTGCCAGCAGCCCCCAATCACAGGGGCGCGGGGAGCTGTTTTTT.

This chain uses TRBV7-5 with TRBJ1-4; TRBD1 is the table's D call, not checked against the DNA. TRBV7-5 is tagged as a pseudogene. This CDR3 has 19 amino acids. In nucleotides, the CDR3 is TGTGCCAGAAGCTTAGACTCGGACAGGGGGTTAGTACCTAATGAAAAACTGTTTTTT. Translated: CARSLDSDRGLVPNEKLFF.

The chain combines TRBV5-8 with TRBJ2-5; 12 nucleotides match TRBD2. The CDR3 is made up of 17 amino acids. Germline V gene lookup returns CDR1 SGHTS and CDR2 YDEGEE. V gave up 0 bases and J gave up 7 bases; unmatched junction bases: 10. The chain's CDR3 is CASSLGETSGSYGTQYF. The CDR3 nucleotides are TGTGCCAGCAGCTTGGGGGAGACTAGCGGGAGTTATGGGACCCAGTACTTC. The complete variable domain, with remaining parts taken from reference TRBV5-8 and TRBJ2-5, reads EAGVTQSPTHLIKTRGQQATLRCSPISGHTSVYWYQQALGLGLQFLLWYDEGEERNRGNFPPRFSGRQFPNYSSELNVNALELEDSALYLCASSLGETSGSYGTQYFGPGTRLLVL.

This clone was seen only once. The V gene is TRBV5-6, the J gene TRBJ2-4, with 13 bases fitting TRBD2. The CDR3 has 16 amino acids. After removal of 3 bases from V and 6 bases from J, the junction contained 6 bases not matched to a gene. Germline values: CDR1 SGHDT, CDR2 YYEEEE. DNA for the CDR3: TGTGCCAGCAGCTCGACCGGACTAGCGGGAGTAAACATTCAGTACTTC. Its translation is CASSSTGLAGVNIQYF.

The DNA for the CDR3 is TGCGCCAGCAGTGAGTCGCCCTACCGTCCTTCCTACGAGCAGTACTTC. Amino acid sequence: CASSESPYRPSYEQYF. This chain uses TRBV10-2 with TRBJ2-7; D gene uncertain. V was shortened by 0 bases and J by 1 base, with 13 bases between the two germline ends. Germline V CDR1 and CDR2: WSHSY, SAAADI. The CDR3 is 16 amino acids.

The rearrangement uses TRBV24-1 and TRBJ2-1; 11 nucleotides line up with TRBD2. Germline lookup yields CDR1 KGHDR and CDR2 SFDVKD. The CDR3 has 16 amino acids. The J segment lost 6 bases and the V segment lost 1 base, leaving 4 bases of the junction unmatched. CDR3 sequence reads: CATSDFTSGSINEQFF. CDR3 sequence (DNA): TGTGCCACCAGTGATTTTACTAGCGGGAGTATCAATGAGCAGTTCTTC.

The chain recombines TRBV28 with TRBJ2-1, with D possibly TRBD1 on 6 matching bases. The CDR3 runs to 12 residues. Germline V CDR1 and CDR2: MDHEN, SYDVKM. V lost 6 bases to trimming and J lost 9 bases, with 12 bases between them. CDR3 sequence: CASSPVGAEQFF. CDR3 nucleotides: TGTGCCAGCAGCCCGGTGGGGGCTGAGCAGTTCTTC.

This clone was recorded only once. The chain's CDR3 is CASYQTRQKGNTIYF. The CDR3 DNA sequence: TGTGCCAGCTACCAAACCAGACAGAAGGGAAACACCATATATTTT. The J gene is TRBJ1-3, the V gene TRBV11-2; D might be TRBD1 (5 bases). The germline V and J ends were trimmed by 8 bases and 4 bases, with 18 bases remaining between them. Germline loops: CDR1 SGHAT, CDR2 FQNNGV. CDR3 length equals 15 residues.

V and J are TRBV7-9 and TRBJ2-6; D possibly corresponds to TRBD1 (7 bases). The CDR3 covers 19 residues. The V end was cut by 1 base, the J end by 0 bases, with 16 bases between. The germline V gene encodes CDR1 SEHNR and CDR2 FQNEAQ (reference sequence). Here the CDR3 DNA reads TGTGCCAGCAGCTTAGAGGAGTTCAGGGGGGACTCTGGGGCCAACGTCCTGACTTTC. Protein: CASSLEEFRGDSGANVLTF.

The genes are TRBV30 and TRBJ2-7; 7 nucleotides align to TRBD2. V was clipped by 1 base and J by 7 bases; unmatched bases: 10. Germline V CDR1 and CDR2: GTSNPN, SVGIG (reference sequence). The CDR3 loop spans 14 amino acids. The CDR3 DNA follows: TGTGCCTGGAGTGCGGCGGGAGCCCTCCAGGAGCAGTACTTC. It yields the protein CAWSAAGALQEQYF.

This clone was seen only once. CDR3 in amino acids: CATSGGQGTDTQYF. In DNA form, the CDR3 reads TGTGCCACCAGTGGGGGACAGGGGACAGATACGCAGTATTTT. This chain links TRBV24-1 with TRBJ2-3; 10 nucleotides agree with TRBD1. Germline-derived CDR1 and CDR2 are KGHDR and SFDVKD. This CDR3 is built from 14 residues. The J segment lost 3 bases and the V segment lost 5 bases, leaving 1 base of the junction unmatched.

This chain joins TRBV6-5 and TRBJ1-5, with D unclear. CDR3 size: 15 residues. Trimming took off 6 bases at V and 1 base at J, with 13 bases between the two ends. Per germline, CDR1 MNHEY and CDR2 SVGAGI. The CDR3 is CASSPTRQSNQPQHF. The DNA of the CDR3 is TGTGCCAGCAGCCCAACGCGACAAAGCAATCAGCCCCAGCATTTT.

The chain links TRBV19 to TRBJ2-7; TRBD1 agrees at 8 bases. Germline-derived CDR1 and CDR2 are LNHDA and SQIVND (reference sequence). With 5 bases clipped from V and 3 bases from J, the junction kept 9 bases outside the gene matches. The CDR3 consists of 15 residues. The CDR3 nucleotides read TGTGCCAGTAGTTCGGCGGCGGGACAGGACTACGAGCAGTACTTC. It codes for CASSSAAGQDYEQYF.

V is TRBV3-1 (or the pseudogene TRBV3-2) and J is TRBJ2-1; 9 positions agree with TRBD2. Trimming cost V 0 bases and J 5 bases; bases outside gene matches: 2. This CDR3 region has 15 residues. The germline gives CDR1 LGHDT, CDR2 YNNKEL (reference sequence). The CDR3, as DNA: TGTGCCAGCAGCCAAGACGCGGGAGGGCACAATGAGCAGTTCTTC. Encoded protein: CASSQDAGGHNEQFF.

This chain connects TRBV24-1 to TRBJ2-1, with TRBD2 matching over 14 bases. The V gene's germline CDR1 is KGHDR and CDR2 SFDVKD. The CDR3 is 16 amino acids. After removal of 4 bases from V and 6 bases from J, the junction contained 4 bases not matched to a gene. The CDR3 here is CATSDAGLAGGNEQFF. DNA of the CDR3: TGTGCCACCAGTGACGCTGGACTAGCGGGAGGCAATGAGCAGTTCTTC.

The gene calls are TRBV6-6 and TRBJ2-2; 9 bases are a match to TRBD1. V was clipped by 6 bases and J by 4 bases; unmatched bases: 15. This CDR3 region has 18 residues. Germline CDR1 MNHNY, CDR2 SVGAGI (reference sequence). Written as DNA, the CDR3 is TGTGCCAGCAGCCGACGCCTGGACAGGGGAAGGGGCACCGGGGAGCTGTTTTTT. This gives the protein CASSRRLDRGRGTGELFF.

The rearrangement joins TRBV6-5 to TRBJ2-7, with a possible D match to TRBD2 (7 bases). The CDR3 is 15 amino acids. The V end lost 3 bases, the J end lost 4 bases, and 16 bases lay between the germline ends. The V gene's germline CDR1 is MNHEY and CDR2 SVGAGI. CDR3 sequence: CASSYREGGSYEQYF. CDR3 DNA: TGTGCCAGCAGTTATAGGGAGGGGGGTAGTTACGAGCAGTACTTC.

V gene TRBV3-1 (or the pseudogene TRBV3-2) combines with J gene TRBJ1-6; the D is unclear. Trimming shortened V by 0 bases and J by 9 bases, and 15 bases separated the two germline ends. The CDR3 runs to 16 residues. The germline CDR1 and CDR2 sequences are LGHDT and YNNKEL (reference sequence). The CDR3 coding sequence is TGTGCCAGCAGCCAAGAAGTTCCTTTTACGGTTTCACCCCTCCACTTT. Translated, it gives CASSQEVPFTVSPLHF.